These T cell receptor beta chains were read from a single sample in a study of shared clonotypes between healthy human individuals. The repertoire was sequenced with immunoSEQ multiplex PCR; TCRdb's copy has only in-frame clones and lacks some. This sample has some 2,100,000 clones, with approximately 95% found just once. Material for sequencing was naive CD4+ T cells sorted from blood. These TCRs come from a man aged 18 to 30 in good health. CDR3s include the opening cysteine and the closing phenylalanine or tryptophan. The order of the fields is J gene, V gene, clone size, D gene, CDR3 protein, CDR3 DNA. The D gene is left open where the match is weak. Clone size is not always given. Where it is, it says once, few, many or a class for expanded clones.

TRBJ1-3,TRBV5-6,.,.,CASQIEGGNTIYF,TGTGCCAGCCAAATTGAGGGGGGAAACACCATATATTTT
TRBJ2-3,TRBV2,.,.,CASSWGASSLRQYF,TGTGCCAGCAGTTGGGGGGCTAGCTCCCTGAGGCAGTATTTT
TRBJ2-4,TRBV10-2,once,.,CASSIAKGLHLAKNIQYF,TGCGCCAGCAGTATCGCAAAGGGTCTACATCTAGCCAAAAACATTCAGTACTTC
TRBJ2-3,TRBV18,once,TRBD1,CASSRDRGTDTQYF,TGTGCCAGCTCCCGGGACAGGGGAACAGATACGCAGTATTTT
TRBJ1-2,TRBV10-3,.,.,CAISESIGGIDGYTF,TGTGCCATCAGTGAGTCGATTGGGGGGATCGATGGCTACACCTTC
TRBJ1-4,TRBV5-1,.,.,CASSLGGTNEKLFF,TGCGCCAGCAGCCTGGGGGGAACTAATGAAAAACTGTTTTTT
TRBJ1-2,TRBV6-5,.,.,CASSPTGLNYGYTF,TGTGCCAGCAGTCCCACAGGGCTCAACTATGGCTACACCTTC
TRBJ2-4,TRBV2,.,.,CASSRTNIQYF,TGTGCCAGCAGTCGGACGAACATTCAGTACTTC
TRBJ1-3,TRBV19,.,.,CASSLGQTLSGNTIYF,TGTGCCAGTAGTCTCGGACAGACTCTATCTGGAAACACCATATATTTT
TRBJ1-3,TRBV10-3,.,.,CAISEGRVYSGNTIYF,TGTGCCATCAGTGAGGGCCGGGTTTATTCTGGAAACACCATATATTTT
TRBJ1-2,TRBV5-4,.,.,CASSFPLPGGDGYTF,TGTGCCAGCAGCTTTCCCCTTCCCGGAGGGGATGGCTACACCTTC
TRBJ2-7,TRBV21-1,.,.,CASSIQTAGLRYEQYF,TGTGCCAGCAGCATACAAACTGCGGGATTACGGTACGAGCAGTACTTC
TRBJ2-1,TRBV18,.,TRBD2,CASSPSLAGVNEQFF,TGTGCCAGCTCACCTTCACTAGCGGGAGTTAATGAGCAGTTCTTC
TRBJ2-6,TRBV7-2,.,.,CASSLDGSGANVLTF,TGTGCCAGCAGCTTAGATGGCTCTGGGGCCAACGTCCTGACTTTC
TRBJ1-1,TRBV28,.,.,CATNRAEAFF,TGTGCCACTAACAGGGCTGAAGCTTTCTTT
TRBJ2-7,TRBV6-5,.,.,CASNDNGQSYEQYF,TGTGCCAGCAATGATAACGGGCAATCCTACGAGCAGTACTTC
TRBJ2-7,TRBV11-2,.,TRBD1,CASSLVGTGVYEQYF,TGTGCCAGCAGCTTAGTTGGGACAGGGGTCTACGAGCAGTACTTC
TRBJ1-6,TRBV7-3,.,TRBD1,CASSFDRDSPLHF,TGTGCCAGCAGCTTTGACAGGGATTCACCCCTCCACTTT
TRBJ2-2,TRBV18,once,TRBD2,CASSPREGSNTGELFF,TGTGCCAGCTCACCGAGGGAGGGCTCGAACACCGGGGAGCTGTTTTTT
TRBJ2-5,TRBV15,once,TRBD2,CATSDSGRVSQETQYF,TGTGCCACCAGCGATAGCGGGAGGGTCAGCCAAGAGACCCAGTACTTC
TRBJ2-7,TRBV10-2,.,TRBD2,CASHISGADPYEQYF,TGCGCCAGCCATATTAGCGGGGCGGATCCCTACGAGCAGTACTTC
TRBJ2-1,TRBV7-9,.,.,CASSLGAAHNEQFF,TGTGCCAGCAGCTTGGGGGCGGCCCACAATGAGCAGTTCTTC
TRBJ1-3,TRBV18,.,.,CASSPMERAGNTIYF,TGTGCCAGCTCACCTATGGAAAGGGCAGGAAACACCATATATTTT
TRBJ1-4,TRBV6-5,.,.,CASRAAGPNEKLFF,TGTGCCAGCAGAGCCGCGGGGCCTAATGAAAAACTGTTTTTT
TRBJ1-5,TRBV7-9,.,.,CASSRDNQPQHF,TGTGCCAGCAGTCGAGATAATCAGCCCCAGCATTTT
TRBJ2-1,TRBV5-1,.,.,CASSLAHGSSYNEQFF,TGCGCCAGCAGCTTGGCTCACGGGAGCTCCTACAATGAGCAGTTCTTC
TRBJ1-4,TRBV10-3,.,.,CATATPATNEKLFF,TGTGCCACCGCTACACCGGCAACTAATGAAAAACTGTTTTTT
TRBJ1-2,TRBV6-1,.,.,CASSELGVGGYGYTF,TGTGCCAGCAGTGAACTGGGAGTTGGTGGTTATGGCTACACCTTC
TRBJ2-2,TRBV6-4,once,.,CASRAGINTGELFF,TGTGCCAGCAGGGCGGGAATTAACACCGGGGAGCTGTTTTTT
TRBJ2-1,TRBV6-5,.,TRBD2,CASSYAGGRNYEQFF,TGTGCCAGCAGTTACGCGGGGGGCAGAAATTATGAGCAGTTCTTC
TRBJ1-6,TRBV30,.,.,CAWSGVIPYNSPLHF,TGTGCCTGGAGTGGAGTAATCCCCTATAATTCACCCCTCCACTTT
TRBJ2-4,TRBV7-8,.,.,CASSPRERYIQYF,TGTGCCAGCAGCCCCCGGGAGAGATACATTCAGTACTTC
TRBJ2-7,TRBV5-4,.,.,CASSFGGTYEQYF,TGTGCCAGCAGCTTTGGGGGAACCTACGAGCAGTACTTC
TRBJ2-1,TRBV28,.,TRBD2,CASSLYGGGNEQFF,TGTGCCAGCAGTTTATATGGGGGAGGGAATGAGCAGTTCTTC
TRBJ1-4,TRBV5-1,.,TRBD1,CASRPEGGGINEKLFF,TGCGCCAGCCGACCGGAAGGGGGCGGCATTAATGAAAAACTGTTTTTT
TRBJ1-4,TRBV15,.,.,CATSRGYEKLFF,TGTGCCACCAGCAGGGGTTATGAAAAACTGTTTTTT
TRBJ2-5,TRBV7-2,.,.,CASSPSVQETQYF,TGTGCCAGCAGCCCAAGCGTGCAAGAGACCCAGTACTTC
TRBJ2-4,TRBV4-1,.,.,CASSQDSGDLAKNIQYF,TGCGCCAGCAGCCAAGATTCGGGGGACCTAGCCAAAAACATTCAGTACTTC
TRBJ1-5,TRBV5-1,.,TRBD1,CASSLEGQGDQPQHF,TGCGCCAGCAGCTTGGAGGGACAGGGGGATCAGCCCCAGCATTTT
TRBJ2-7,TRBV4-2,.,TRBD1,CASSQDGGGQGLDEQYF,TGTGCCAGCAGCCAAGACGGGGGAGGACAGGGGCTTGACGAGCAGTACTTC
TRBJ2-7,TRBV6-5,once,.,CASGLNTVGEQYF,TGTGCCAGCGGACTAAATACAGTTGGCGAGCAGTACTTC
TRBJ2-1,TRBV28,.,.,CASSPLIEQFF,TGTGCCAGCAGCCCGCTTATTGAGCAGTTCTTC
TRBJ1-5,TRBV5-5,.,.,CASSLIVNQPQHF,TGTGCCAGCAGCTTGATCGTCAATCAGCCCCAGCATTTT
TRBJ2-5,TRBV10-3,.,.,CAISESGWETQYF,TGTGCCATCAGTGAGTCTGGTTGGGAGACCCAGTACTTC
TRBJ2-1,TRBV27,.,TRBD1,CASSLRRGGGMNEQFF,TGTGCCAGCAGTTTAAGAAGAGGGGGCGGAATGAATGAGCAGTTCTTC
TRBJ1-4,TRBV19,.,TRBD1,CASSLTTGATNEKLFF,TGTGCCAGTAGCCTAACAACAGGGGCAACTAATGAAAAACTGTTTTTT
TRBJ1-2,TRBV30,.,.,CAWSVRGSGNYGYTF,TGTGCCTGGAGTGTACGAGGCAGTGGGAACTATGGCTACACCTTC
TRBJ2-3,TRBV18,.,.,CASSPLGDTDTQYF,TGTGCCAGCTCACCACTAGGGGACACAGATACGCAGTATTTT